The clone carrying this T cell receptor beta chain came up once. Its cognate antigen is unknown. Both 60 Vbeta primers and 13 Jbeta primers went into the PCR. Here immunoSEQ multiplex PCR was the method, and the copy in TCRdb shows in-frame clones only, minus some. The data contain roughly 130,000 clones, 74% of them singletons. CDR1 and CDR2 (germline): SGHRS, YFSETQ. Trimming removed 7 bases from V and 0 bases from J; junction bases left unmatched: 4. The CDR3 is 15 amino acids. This sample is drawn from a study of cytomegalovirus exposure and HLA in healthy donors. General study points: V segments that were indistinguishable, TRBV6-2 and TRBV6-3 among them, were omitted from analysis. Some public TCRs appeared in many individuals, while most sequences were rare.

This sequence was found in a woman aged 50 to 60 in good health and CMV-seropositive. The V call is TRBV5-1, the J call TRBJ2-1; 10 nucleotides line up with TRBD2. The sample was PBMCs. CDR3 DNA sequence: TGCGCCAGCGGGATAGCGGGGGGCTCCTACAATGAGCAGTTCTTC. Protein: CASGIAGGSYNEQFF.